This T cell receptor beta chain was found in a study of post-analysis software for immune sequencing data. The study's findings and limits: Five or six TRBV segments were significantly more frequent in patients than in controls. TRBV5-6, TRBV5-1 and TRBV20-1 were among these segments. Strong same-batch co-clustering of samples appeared with F measure clustering. There was significantly lower normalized Chao1 diversity in multiple sclerosis patients than in controls.

Unique molecular identifiers were built into the TCR beta cDNA libraries. One entry per CDR3 protein results from TCRdb running MiXCR on the PCR reads. This sample has around 770,000 distinct CDR3 sequences, with just over 45% found just once. Germline CDR1 and CDR2: SEHNR and FQNEAQ (reference sequence). The CDR3 contains 16 residues. With 5 bases clipped from V and 5 bases from J, the junction kept 10 bases outside the gene matches. This clonotype appeared a few times. Its antigen is not identified. Sequenced material: blood. This receptor was identified in a girl aged 10-17 years with multiple sclerosis. The chain couples TRBV7-9 to TRBJ2-7, with 12 bases fitting TRBD2. The chain's CDR3 is CASSPRLAGEFHEQYF. The DNA of the CDR3 is TGTGCCAGCAGCCCCAGACTAGCGGGAGAGTTCCACGAGCAGTACTTC.